This TCR beta chain was retrieved from a study of technical replicates of blood from a handful of donors. Assay: immunoSEQ multiplex PCR; the TCRdb copy retains only in-frame clones and omits some. The sample holds under 55,000 clones; roughly 95% are singletons and the top ten take 0.39%. The TCR sequence derives from a human donor in good health. Sequenced material: T cells isolated from PBMCs.

CDR3 DNA: TGTGCCAGCAGCTCTATACCCTTTGGCGGACTAGTTTATGCAGATACGCAGTATTTT. Translated: CASSSIPFGGLVYADTQYF. This chain connects TRBV7-9 to TRBJ2-3; 7 nucleotides match TRBD2. The junction had 20 bases not matched to a gene; V was cut back by 4 bases and J by 4 bases. Germline CDR1 is SEHNR and CDR2 is FQNEAQ (reference sequence). The CDR3 is made up of 19 amino acids.